The sequence of this T cell receptor beta chain was determined in a study of cytomegalovirus exposure and HLA in healthy donors. Study in general: Falling in the Caucasian-associated ancestry cluster were 81% of under 500 genotyped donors. Notes on the study in general: Being productive about 90% or about 30% of the time was typical of most TCR beta V segments in an earlier analysis.

Germline V CDR1 and CDR2: SGHTA, FQGNSA. V lost 5 bases and J lost 2, with 15 bases in between. This CDR3 is built from 15 residues. Regarding this clone: Antigen: not known.

Both 60 Vbeta primers and 13 Jbeta primers went into the PCR. Generated by immunoSEQ multiplex PCR, the TCRdb table keeps only in-frame clones and is missing some. The sample consists of more than 90,000 clones, just under 70% of them appearing once. The chain links TRBV7-2 to TRBJ1-2; a possible D gene is TRBD1 (5 bases). The sample consisted of PBMCs. This TCR derives from a man in his fifties in good health and CMV-seronegative. CDR3 sequence: CASSPSGTSNYGYTF. CDR3 nucleotides: TGTGCCAGCAGCCCCTCCGGGACTTCCAACTATGGCTACACCTTC.